The 26 T cell receptor beta chains given below trace back to one sample, sequenced in a study of cytomegalovirus exposure and HLA in healthy donors. Method: immunoSEQ multiplex PCR; TCRdb's copy keeps in-frame clones and lacks some. The data hold under 350,000 clones, with around 85% observed a single time. The sequenced material came from PBMCs. These receptors originate from a woman younger than 30 in good health and CMV-seronegative.

The table lists this clone with a count of one. The chain links TRBV27 to TRBJ2-3, with unresolved D. Trimming took 7 bases from V and 0 from J, leaving 8 bases between them. The CDR3 is made up of 13 amino acids. Germline V gene sequence: CDR1 MNHEY, CDR2 SMNVEV (reference sequence). The DNA for the CDR3 is TGTGCCAGCAAACAATCTAGCACAGATACGCAGTATTTT. Translating gives CASKQSSTDTQYF.

The V gene is TRBV27, the J gene TRBJ2-3; TRBD2 aligns across 12 bases. With V trimmed by 7 bases and J by 2 bases, 16 bases remained unmatched. The V gene's germline CDR1 is MNHEY and CDR2 SMNVEV (reference sequence). The CDR3 contains 19 residues. The CDR3 region is CASTDSSGGGGAHTDTQYF. CDR3 sequence (DNA): TGTGCCAGCACCGATTCTAGCGGGGGGGGTGGGGCCCACACAGATACGCAGTATTTT.

The chain couples TRBV10-1 to TRBJ2-2, with 10 bases that match TRBD1. The CDR3 totals 15 residues. Per the germline V gene, CDR1 is WNHNN and CDR2 is SYGVQD (reference sequence). J lost 4 bases, V lost 6 bases, and 5 bases had no gene match. The chain's CDR3 is CASRPGQGSTGELFF. As DNA, the CDR3 is TGCGCCAGCAGACCGGGACAGGGGTCCACCGGGGAGCTGTTTTTT.

About this clone itself: Within the sample, other DNA sequences also encode this same CDR3. The rearrangement joins TRBV4-3 to TRBJ1-5, with D perhaps matching TRBD1 (5 bases). In germline, CDR1 is LGHNA, CDR2 YSLEER. The CDR3 runs to 14 residues. Trimming left V 0 bases short and J 4 bases short, with 7 bases between. The CDR3 is CASSQDRGNQPQHF. The CDR3, as DNA: TGCGCCAGCAGCCAAGATCGGGGGAATCAGCCCCAGCATTTT.

This sequence joins TRBV7-6 and TRBJ2-5, with D possibly TRBD2 on 5 matching bases. Trimming pared 3 bases from V and 5 bases from J, leaving 7 bases between. The CDR3 is 12 residues long. Germline values: CDR1 SGHVS, CDR2 FNYEAQ. The CDR3 here is CASSFGVETQYF. In nucleotides, the CDR3 is TGTGCCAGCAGCTTCGGGGTGGAGACCCAGTACTTC.

This chain connects TRBV30 to TRBJ2-5, with D uncertain. Trimming pared 3 bases from V and 2 bases from J, leaving 4 bases between. The length of the CDR3 is 11 residues. Germline assignment: CDR1 GTSNPN and CDR2 SVGIG (reference sequence). The CDR3 coding sequence is TGTGCCTGGAGCCAACAAGAGACCCAGTACTTC. Its protein is CAWSQQETQYF.

This chain joins TRBV7-2 and TRBJ2-5; 9 nucleotides line up with TRBD2. The CDR3 length is 16 residues. CDR1 SGHTA and CDR2 FQGNSA come from the germline V gene. Trimming at V came to 0 bases and at J to 5 bases, leaving 7 bases not matched to a gene. The DNA of the CDR3 is TGTGCCAGCAGCTTAGCCCAGCGGGGGGTTGGGGAGACCCAGTACTTC. Translation gives CASSLAQRGVGETQYF. Using reference TRBV7-2 and TRBJ2-5 for the parts outside the CDR3, the full variable domain is GAGVSQSPSNKVTEKGKDVELRCDPISGHTALYWYRQSLGQGLEFLIYFQGNSAPDKSGLPSDRFSAERTGGSVSTLTIQRTQQEDSAVYLCASSLAQRGVGETQYFGPGTRLLVL.

J is TRBJ2-7 and V is TRBV6-5, with 8 nucleotides matching TRBD2. The J segment lost 10 bases and the V segment lost 2 bases, leaving 7 bases of the junction unmatched. The CDR3 is 13 amino acids. Germline V gene lookup returns CDR1 MNHEY and CDR2 SVGAGI. Here the CDR3 DNA reads TGTGCCAGCAGTTACACCGGGAGGGGACGTCAGTACTTC. Its protein is CASSYTGRGRQYF.

The genes are TRBV7-3 and TRBJ2-3; 8 bases align to TRBD2. The CDR3 has 15 residues. Germline V gene lookup returns CDR1 SGHTA and CDR2 FQGTGA. Unmatched junction bases numbered 5, after V lost 2 bases and J lost 4 bases. The CDR3 nucleotides read TGTGCCAGCAGCTTACGGCGGGGGGCAGCAGATACGCAGTATTTT. Its translation is CASSLRRGAADTQYF.

The chain couples TRBV28 to TRBJ2-3; TRBD2 matches at 12 bases. Germline V CDR1 and CDR2: MDHEN, SYDVKM. V dropped 1 base and J dropped 0; count of bases not matched to a gene: 5. The CDR3 loop spans 18 amino acids. CDR3 loop: CASSLSRGLAGSTDTQYF. The CDR3 nucleotides are TGTGCCAGCAGTTTATCCCGAGGACTAGCGGGGAGCACAGATACGCAGTATTTT.

CDR3 protein: CASGLVLTGEWNTEAFF. The CDR3, as DNA: TGTGCTAGTGGTTTGGTACTGACAGGGGAGTGGAACACTGAAGCTTTCTTT. The rearrangement links TRBV12-5 to TRBJ1-1, with 8 bases aligning to TRBD1. V shed 0 bases and J 1 base; nucleotides not matched to a gene: 7. This CDR3 has 17 residues. In germline, CDR1 is LGHNT, CDR2 FRNRAP.

V and J are TRBV29-1 and TRBJ1-5, with a possible D match to TRBD1 (6 bases). Germline V CDR1 and CDR2: SQVTM, ANQGSEA. The ends were cut back, 8 bases at V and 7 bases at J, with 18 bases in the middle. The CDR3 loop spans 13 amino acids. CDR3 sequence (DNA): TGCAGCCCCCCGGGACACCCGAGACAGCCCCAGCATTTT. This gives the protein CSPPGHPRQPQHF.

The CDR3 is CASSTGTGPSKAFF. CDR3 sequence (DNA): TGTGCCAGCAGCACGGGGACAGGACCGTCGAAAGCTTTCTTT. The chain couples TRBV7-3 to TRBJ1-1; 8 bases fit TRBD1. The CDR3 consists of 14 residues. CDR1 and CDR2 (germline): SGHTA, FQGTGA. J lost 9 bases, V lost 5 bases, and 11 bases had no gene match.

The V and J genes are TRBV7-2 and TRBJ2-2; maybe TRBD1 (6 bases). The CDR3 covers 16 residues. Germline CDR1 SGHTA, CDR2 FQGNSA. V dropped 0 bases and J dropped 2 bases, with 10 bases sitting between them. The CDR3 DNA reads as TGTGCCAGCAGCTTAGCCTCGGGACACAACACCGGGGAGCTGTTTTTT. Amino acids: CASSLASGHNTGELFF.

The chain employs TRBV6-1 and TRBJ1-6; 7 positions agree with TRBD1. CDR1 is MNHNS and CDR2 is SASEGT in the germline V gene. J lost 4 bases, V lost 9 bases, and 3 bases had no gene match. The CDR3 runs 13 residues. The CDR3 nucleotides read TGTGCCAGTGCGGACAGGTATAATTCACCCCTCCACTTT. Translated, it gives CASADRYNSPLHF.

The genes are TRBV27 and TRBJ2-7; TRBD1 agrees at 7 bases. The CDR3 spans 15 residues. V shed 5 bases, J shed 5 bases, and the junction held 12 bases outside the gene matches. Germline V gene sequence: CDR1 MNHEY, CDR2 SMNVEV (reference sequence). CDR3 region: CASSPSGTANNEQYF. The CDR3 DNA reads TGTGCCAGCAGTCCATCCGGGACAGCGAACAACGAGCAGTACTTC.

The rearrangement joins TRBV7-8 to TRBJ2-3, with TRBD2 identical over 16 bases. V shed 5 bases, J shed 0 bases, and the junction held 5 bases outside the gene matches. Germline V gene data show CDR1 as SGHVS and CDR2 as FQNEAQ. This CDR3 is 18 amino acids long. Written as DNA, the CDR3 is TGTGCCAGCAGCGCAGGGACTAGCGGGAGGGGTAGCACAGATACGCAGTATTTT. This codes for CASSAGTSGRGSTDTQYF.

In nucleotides, the CDR3 is TGTGCCAGTAGTACCGGACAGGGACTAACCTACGAGCAGTACTTC. Encoded protein: CASSTGQGLTYEQYF. V and J are TRBV19 and TRBJ2-7; D is possibly TRBD1 (8 bases). The germline CDR1 and CDR2 sequences are LNHDA and SQIVND (reference sequence). The V end was cut by 4 bases, the J end by 2 bases, with 15 bases between. This CDR3 region has 15 residues.

The rearrangement joins TRBV7-8 to TRBJ2-7; D is possibly TRBD1 (6 bases). Trimming removed 7 bases at V and 0 bases at J, with 19 bases between. CDR3 size: 16 residues. CDR1 is SGHVS, CDR2 FQNEAQ, per germline. DNA for the CDR3: TGTGCCAGCACCCCTTCTCACAGGGTGGGCTCCTACGAGCAGTACTTC. Protein product: CASTPSHRVGSYEQYF.

This sequence joins TRBV12-5 and TRBJ1-2; no clear D gene. The V end lost 2 bases, the J end lost 6 bases, and 22 bases lay between the germline ends. Germline assignment: CDR1 LGHNT and CDR2 FRNRAP. The CDR3 is made up of 17 amino acids. CDR3 protein: CASGLQKEVVWLDGYTF. CDR3 nucleotides: TGTGCTAGTGGTTTGCAGAAGGAGGTGGTATGGCTAGATGGCTACACCTTC.

The chain carries TRBV2 and TRBJ1-2; 7 bases map to TRBD1. Germline V gene data show CDR1 as SNHLY and CDR2 as FYNNEI. The CDR3 has 15 amino acids. V was pared by 4 bases and J by 6 bases, with 11 bases of the junction left unmatched. The CDR3 bases are TGTGCCAGCAGTGTCTTGGTAGGGGGCATTGATGGCTACACCTTC. Its translation: CASSVLVGGIDGYTF.

The chain employs TRBV11-2 and TRBJ1-3; a weak D match, TRBD1 (5 bases). Germline assignment: CDR1 SGHAT and CDR2 FQNNGV. Deletions cut 7 bases from V and 6 bases from J, with 22 bases between. This CDR3 spans 16 amino acids. The CDR3 region is CASTLGGTGAENTIYF. The DNA of the CDR3 is TGTGCCAGCACCCTTGGGGGGACGGGAGCGGAAAACACCATATATTTT.

The chain has TRBV2 and TRBJ1-5, with a possible D match to TRBD1 (6 bases). The CDR3 contains 14 residues. CDR1 and CDR2 from the germline V gene are SNHLY and FYNNEI. V lost 4 bases and J lost 7, with 14 bases in between. CDR3 region: CASSGDTREQPQHF. Written as DNA, the CDR3 is TGTGCCAGCAGTGGGGACACAAGGGAGCAGCCCCAGCATTTT.

This clone occurred once. V and J are TRBV27 and TRBJ2-5; 12 bases are a match to TRBD2. Germline V CDR1 and CDR2: MNHEY, SMNVEV (reference sequence). The CDR3 sequence is 19 residues long. V lost 3 bases, J lost 2 bases, and 13 bases stayed unmatched. In DNA, the CDR3 is TGTGCCAGCAGTTTGGTGCGGACTAGCGGGGAGGCCCCTCAAGAGACCCAGTACTTC. Translation gives CASSLVRTSGEAPQETQYF.

The chain has TRBV6-5 and TRBJ1-2; perhaps TRBD1 as D (6 bases). The germline V gene encodes CDR1 MNHEY and CDR2 SVGAGI. CDR3 length: 15 amino acids. Trimming pared 0 bases from V and 5 bases from J, leaving 13 bases between. The CDR3 here is CASSYSRGSGYGYTF. The CDR3 DNA reads TGTGCCAGCAGTTACTCGAGGGGGTCCGGGTATGGCTACACCTTC.

This chain joins TRBV29-1 and TRBJ2-1; 7 bases are a match to TRBD2. There are 13 residues in the CDR3. V trimming: 7 bases; J trimming: 1 base; junction bases outside the gene matches: 4. Germline assignment: CDR1 SQVTM and CDR2 ANQGSEA. Here the CDR3 DNA reads TGCAGCGCCGAGCGGGGTTCCTACAATGAGCAGTTCTTC. Translating it yields CSAERGSYNEQFF.